This TCR beta chain was sequenced during a study of T cell responses to AZD1222 COVID-19 vaccine. The length of the CDR3 is 16 residues. With 4 bases removed from V and 4 bases from J, the gap between germline ends came to 17 bases. Germline values: CDR1 LNHDA, CDR2 SQIVND (reference sequence). TCRdb's copy holds only in-frame clones and misses some; the assay was immunoSEQ multiplex PCR. The sample contains 150,000 to 200,000 clones, 85% to 90% of which appear only once. Of note for this clone: Its antigen is not identified.

Study-wide findings and caveats: The donor group comprised mostly white British people and more females; the analysis possibly underestimated clonal diversity. Regions 160-218 and 743-854 dominated among vaccine-associated CD4 TCRs spanning spike.

The chain recombines TRBV19 with TRBJ2-1; tentative D call: TRBD1 (6 bases). This sequence originates from an adult in good health. The starting material was peripheral blood, obtained on day 0 of AZD1222 vaccination. In DNA, the CDR3 is TGTGCCAGTAGTAGACGCCGGGACAACAGGTACAATGAGCAGTTCTTC. Encoded protein: CASSRRRDNRYNEQFF.